A single sample is the source of the 23 T cell receptor beta chains below, sequenced in a study of human thymus T cells. Sequencing was performed with immunoSEQ multiplex PCR; in TCRdb, only in-frame clones are kept and a portion is missing. The table records tens of thousands of clones, roughly 94% of them present only once. The specimen was blood. Every receptor here comes from a boy less than two years old with a congenital heart defect but otherwise immunologically healthy.

This clone appeared a single time. The rearrangement joins TRBV21-1 to TRBJ2-2; the listed D gene, TRBD2, was not tested against the DNA. TRBV21-1 is termed a pseudogene. This CDR3 comprises 14 residues. CDR3 region: CASSPLRKTGELFF. CDR3 in DNA: TGTGCCAGCAGCCCACTAAGAAAGACCGGGGAGCTGTTTTTT.

This sequence joins TRBV5-1 and TRBJ2-1; 10 positions agree with TRBD1. Per germline, CDR1 SGHRS and CDR2 YFSETQ. The CDR3 loop spans 15 amino acids. Trimming took 5 bases from V and 0 from J; bases not matched to a gene: 2. In DNA form, the CDR3 reads TGCGCCAGCAGTTGGACAGGGGGCTCCTACAATGAGCAGTTCTTC. Translation: CASSWTGGSYNEQFF. The variable domain in full, completed from reference TRBV5-1 and TRBJ2-1, reads KAGVTQTPRYLIKTRGQQVTLSCSPISGHRSVSWYQQTPGQGLQFLFEYFSETQRNKGNFPGRFSGRQFSNSRSEMNVSTLELGDSALYLCASSWTGGSYNEQFFGPGTRLTVL.

This clone has just one count. The rearrangement uses TRBV28 and TRBJ2-1, with 10 bases fitting TRBD2. From germline, CDR1 is MDHEN and CDR2 SYDVKM. This CDR3 has 15 amino acids. Trimming at V came to 4 bases and at J to 0 bases, leaving 0 bases not matched to a gene. The CDR3, as DNA: TGTGCCAGCAGTTCTAGCGGGAGCTCCTACAATGAGCAGTTCTTC. Protein sequence: CASSSSGSSYNEQFF.

This clone was observed once. V is TRBV13 and J is TRBJ2-1; D is unclear. The CDR3 covers 19 residues. CDR1 is PRHDT, CDR2 FYEKMQ, per germline (reference sequence). The ends were cut back, 4 bases at V and 2 bases at J, with 24 bases in the middle. This CDR3 is CASSYLRAPLQNPYNEQFF. In nucleotides, the CDR3 is TGTGCCAGCAGCTACCTCCGGGCCCCCTTACAGAACCCCTACAATGAGCAGTTCTTC. The full variable domain, with the rest looked up from reference TRBV13 and TRBJ2-1, is AAGVIQSPRHLIKEKRETATLKCYPIPRHDTVYWYQQGPGQDPQFLISFYEKMQSDKGSIPDRFSAQQFSDYHSELNMSSLELGDSALYFCASSYLRAPLQNPYNEQFFGPGTRLTVL.

This chain joins TRBV27 and TRBJ2-1; tentative D call: TRBD1 (5 bases). With 3 bases removed from V and 1 base from J, the gap between germline ends came to 7 bases. This CDR3 spans 14 amino acids. CDR1 and CDR2 from the germline V gene are MNHEY and SMNVEV (reference sequence). In DNA form, the CDR3 reads TGTGCCAGCAGTTTCCGGACATCCTACAATGAGCAGTTCTTC. Its protein is CASSFRTSYNEQFF.

This chain connects TRBV25-1 to TRBJ1-1, with D possibly being TRBD1 (6 bases). The V end was cut by 3 bases, the J end by 4 bases, with 6 bases between. The CDR3 is made up of 12 amino acids. Germline CDR1 and CDR2: MGHDK and SYGVNS. This CDR3 reads CASSDRGTEAFF. In nucleotides, the CDR3 is TGTGCCAGCAGTGACAGGGGCACTGAAGCTTTCTTT.

The chain links TRBV5-1 to TRBJ2-7, with 7 positions matching TRBD2. The CDR3 is 15 residues long. V shed 0 bases, J shed 0 bases, and the junction held 3 bases outside the gene matches. Germline V CDR1 and CDR2: SGHRS, YFSETQ. For the CDR3, the DNA is TGCGCCAGCAGCTTGGGGACTAGACGCTCCTACGAGCAGTACTTC. Encoded protein: CASSLGTRRSYEQYF.

The CDR3 is CASSGQGQGNTIYF. CDR3 coding DNA: TGTGCCAGCAGCGGCCAGGGACAGGGAAACACCATATATTTT. The J gene is TRBJ1-3, the V gene TRBV11-2, with 7 bases lining up with TRBD1. The CDR3 is made up of 14 amino acids. CDR1 and CDR2 (germline): SGHAT, FQNNGV. The ends lost 5 bases at V and 4 bases at J; junction bases unmatched: 5.

This clone was counted only a few times. The rearrangement links TRBV28 to TRBJ1-1; a possible D gene is TRBD1 (6 bases). Trimming took off 6 bases at V and 8 bases at J, with 10 bases between the two ends. Germline V lookup: CDR1 MDHEN, CDR2 SYDVKM. The CDR3 is made up of 11 amino acids. CDR3 in DNA: TGTGCCAGCAGACTCGGGGGCGAAGCTTTCTTT. Translating it yields CASRLGGEAFF.

V is TRBV5-4 and J is TRBJ2-7, with D possibly matching TRBD2 (5 bases). The CDR3 consists of 12 residues. The V gene's germline CDR1 is SGHNT and CDR2 YYREEE (reference sequence). V lost 4 bases, J lost 6 bases, and 11 bases lay in between. Here the CDR3 DNA reads TGTGCCAGCAGCCCTGGCGAGGGCGAGCAGTACTTC. It codes for CASSPGEGEQYF.

The genes are TRBV6-1 and TRBJ2-3; 9 bases are shared with TRBD2. The CDR3 spans 15 residues. Germline CDR1 MNHNS, CDR2 SASEGT. V was clipped by 8 bases and J by 1 base; unmatched bases: 7. CDR3 DNA sequence: TGTGCCAGCTCCGTGAGGACTAGCGGCACAGATACGCAGTATTTT. Translation gives CASSVRTSGTDTQYF.

V usage is TRBV20-1 and J usage is TRBJ2-1, with no clear D. The germline V gene has CDR1 DFQATT and CDR2 SNEGSKA (reference sequence). Trimming removed 7 bases from V and 2 bases from J, with 3 bases in between. CDR3 length equals 10 residues. As DNA, the CDR3 is TGCAGTGGAACCTACAATGAGCAGTTCTTC. Protein sequence: CSGTYNEQFF.

V is TRBV7-2 and J is TRBJ2-7; 9 bases fit TRBD2. The V gene's germline CDR1 is SGHTA and CDR2 FQGNSA. Trimming removed 0 bases from V and 3 bases from J; junction bases left unmatched: 12. CDR3 length: 18 residues. This CDR3 reads CASSLAYSSTSGNYEQYF. In nucleotides, the CDR3 is TGTGCCAGCAGCTTAGCGTATAGTTCGACTAGCGGTAACTACGAGCAGTACTTC. The full variable domain, in which reference TRBV7-2 and TRBJ2-7 provide the parts outside the CDR3, is GAGVSQSPSNKVTEKGKDVELRCDPISGHTALYWYRQSLGQGLEFLIYFQGNSAPDKSGLPSDRFSAERTGGSVSTLTIQRTQQEDSAVYLCASSLAYSSTSGNYEQYFGPGTRLTVT.

As to this clone: The sample contains more than one DNA sequence encoding this CDR3. This chain joins TRBV9 and TRBJ2-2; a weak D match, TRBD1 (6 bases). CDR1 SGDLS and CDR2 YYNGEE come from the germline V gene. This CDR3 has 14 amino acids. The germline V and J ends were trimmed by 0 bases and 4 bases, with 7 bases remaining between them. The CDR3 DNA is TGTGCCAGCAGCGTAGGAGGGGGCACCGGGGAGCTGTTTTTT. This codes for CASSVGGGTGELFF.

The chain links TRBV19 to TRBJ1-2, with TRBD1 matching 8 bases. V shed 5 bases and J 3 bases; nucleotides not matched to a gene: 11. Germline CDR1 and CDR2: LNHDA and SQIVND (reference sequence). The CDR3 has 16 residues. CDR3 DNA sequence: TGTGCCAGTAGTCGGTCAGGGGGCCGAGGATACTATGGCTACACCTTC. Amino acid sequence: CASSRSGGRGYYGYTF.

V usage is TRBV13 and J usage is TRBJ2-7, with 7 bases that match TRBD1. V shed 5 bases, J shed 2 bases, and the junction held 6 bases outside the gene matches. This CDR3 region has 14 residues. Germline assignment: CDR1 PRHDT and CDR2 FYEKMQ (reference sequence). In DNA form, the CDR3 reads TGTGCCAGCAGCCAGAGACAGGGCGCCTACGAGCAGTACTTC. Amino acid sequence: CASSQRQGAYEQYF.

The rearrangement links TRBV28 to TRBJ1-1; 10 bases agree with TRBD1. V lost 8 bases, J lost 6 bases, and 9 bases stayed unmatched. CDR1 is MDHEN and CDR2 is SYDVKM in the germline V gene. This CDR3 has 14 amino acids. The CDR3 loop is CASLGGQGSSEAFF. In nucleotides, the CDR3 is TGTGCCAGCCTGGGGGGACAGGGGTCGTCTGAAGCTTTCTTT.

J is TRBJ2-3 and V is TRBV19, with 10 bases lining up with TRBD1. CDR1 is LNHDA, CDR2 SQIVND, per germline (reference sequence). Trimming cost V 6 bases and J 5 bases; bases outside gene matches: 2. The CDR3 runs 13 residues. For the CDR3, the DNA is TGTGCCAGTAGGGGACAGGGGAAAGATACGCAGTATTTT. This encodes CASRGQGKDTQYF.

This chain uses TRBV28 with TRBJ2-5, with 8 bases matching TRBD2. This CDR3 comprises 15 residues. V dropped 5 bases and J dropped 6; count of bases not matched to a gene: 11. The germline gives CDR1 MDHEN, CDR2 SYDVKM. The DNA of the CDR3 is TGTGCCAGCAGTACCATCACGGGGGGGAGAAAGACCCAGTACTTC. Amino acid sequence: CASSTITGGRKTQYF.

The chain employs TRBV9 and TRBJ2-2; the D is unclear. The V end was cut by 0 bases, the J end by 6 bases, with 9 bases between. The CDR3 extends over 14 amino acids. Germline CDR1 SGDLS, CDR2 YYNGEE. The CDR3 loop is CASSVVGYAGELFF. As DNA, the CDR3 is TGTGCCAGCAGCGTAGTCGGGTACGCCGGGGAGCTGTTTTTT.

This clone appeared a single time. This rearrangement joins TRBV4-3 to TRBJ2-3; D is uncertain. V lost 1 base to trimming and J lost 5 bases, with 10 bases between them. The CDR3 covers 14 residues. Germline lookup yields CDR1 LGHNA and CDR2 YSLEER. CDR3 protein: CASSQGPRVDTQYF. The CDR3 DNA is TGCGCCAGCAGCCAAGGGCCCCGTGTAGATACGCAGTATTTT.

This sequence joins TRBV2 and TRBJ2-3; D ambiguous. The CDR3 is 15 residues long. Germline CDR1 SNHLY, CDR2 FYNNEI. V lost 2 bases and J 2 bases, leaving 11 bases between the germline ends. The DNA of the CDR3 is TGTGCCAGCAGTGAATGGCGGAAGATCACAGATACGCAGTATTTT. Protein product: CASSEWRKITDTQYF.

The gene calls are TRBV4-1 and TRBJ2-3; 15 bases map to TRBD2. Germline CDR1 and CDR2: MGHRA and YSYEKL. CDR3 size: 17 residues. J was trimmed by 5 bases and V by 0 bases; bases with no gene match: 3. CDR3 bases: TGCGCCAGCAGCCAAGAGGGACTAGCGGGGGGCCAAGATACGCAGTATTTT. Its protein product is CASSQEGLAGGQDTQYF.